The sequence of this T cell receptor (beta chain) was determined in a study of blood T cell repertoires in COVID-19. Study-wide context: Acute and convalescent COVID-19 specimens originated in the United States, Italy and Spain.

CDR3 length: 16 residues. Trimming cost V 4 bases and J 3 bases; bases outside gene matches: 8. Authors' data handling: From reference gene primer amplification, estimates of nucleated cell counts were derived. The method was immunoSEQ multiplex PCR; TCRdb's version includes in-frame clones alone and lacks a portion of them. V and J calls and clone size are given by that table; D and trimming were obtained from the DNA. The top ten clones hold about a tenth of a sample with 55,000 to 75,000 clones, approximately 84% of them seen once. Specimen: peripheral blood. The V and J genes are TRBV23-1 and TRBJ1-5; TRBD1 aligns across 8 bases. TRBV23-1 is identified as an open reading frame with a role that is uncertain. The sequence derives from an elderly man with COVID-19, enrolled during active disease. The CDR3 DNA is TGCGCCAGCAGTCCCCAGGACAGGGATAACAATCAGCCCCAGCATTTT. Encoded protein: CASSPQDRDNNQPQHF.